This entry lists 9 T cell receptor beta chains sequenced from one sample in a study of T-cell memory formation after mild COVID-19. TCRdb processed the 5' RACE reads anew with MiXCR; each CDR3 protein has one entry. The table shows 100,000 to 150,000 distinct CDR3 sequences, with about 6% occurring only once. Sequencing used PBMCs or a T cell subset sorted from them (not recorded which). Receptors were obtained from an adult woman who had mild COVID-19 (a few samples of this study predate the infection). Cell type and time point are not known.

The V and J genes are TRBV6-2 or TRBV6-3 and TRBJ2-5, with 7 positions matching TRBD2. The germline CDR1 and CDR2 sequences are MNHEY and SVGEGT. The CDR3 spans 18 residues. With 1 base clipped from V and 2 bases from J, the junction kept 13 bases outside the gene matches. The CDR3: CASSYWFNGEGPQETQYF. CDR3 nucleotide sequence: TGTGCCAGCAGTTACTGGTTCAACGGGGAGGGACCACAAGAGACCCAGTACTTC.

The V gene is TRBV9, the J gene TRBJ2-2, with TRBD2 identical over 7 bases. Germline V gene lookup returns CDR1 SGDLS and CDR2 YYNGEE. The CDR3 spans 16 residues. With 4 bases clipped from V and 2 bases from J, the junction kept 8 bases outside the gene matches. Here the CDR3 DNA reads TGTGCCAGCAGCCATCGCCGGGAGGAAAACACCGGGGAGCTGTTTTTT. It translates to CASSHRREENTGELFF.

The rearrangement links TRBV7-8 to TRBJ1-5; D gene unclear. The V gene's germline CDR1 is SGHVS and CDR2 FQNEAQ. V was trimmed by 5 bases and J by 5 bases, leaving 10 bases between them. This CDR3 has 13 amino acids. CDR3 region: CASSQRIYQPQHF. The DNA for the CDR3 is TGTGCCAGCAGCCAGCGGATATATCAGCCCCAGCATTTT.

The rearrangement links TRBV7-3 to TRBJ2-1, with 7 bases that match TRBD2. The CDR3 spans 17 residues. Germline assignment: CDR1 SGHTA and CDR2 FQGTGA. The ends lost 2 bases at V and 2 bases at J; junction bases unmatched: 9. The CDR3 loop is CASSLESLGLPYNEQFF. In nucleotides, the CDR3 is TGTGCCAGCAGCTTAGAAAGTTTGGGACTACCCTACAATGAGCAGTTCTTC. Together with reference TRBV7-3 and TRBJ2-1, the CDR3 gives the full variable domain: GAGVSQTPSNKVTEKGKYVELRCDPISGHTALYWYRQSLGQGPEFLIYFQGTGAADDSGLPNDRFFAVRPEGSVSTLKIQRTERGDSAVYLCASSLESLGLPYNEQFFGPGTRLTVL.

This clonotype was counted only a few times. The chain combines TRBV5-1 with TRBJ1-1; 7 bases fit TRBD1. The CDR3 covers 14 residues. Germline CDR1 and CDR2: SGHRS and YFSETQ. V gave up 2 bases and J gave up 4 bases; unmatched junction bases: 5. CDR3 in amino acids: CASSFDRVGTEAFF. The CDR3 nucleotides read TGCGCCAGCAGCTTCGACAGGGTGGGCACTGAAGCTTTCTTT.

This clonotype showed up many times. CDR3 sequence reads: CSALAASTDTQYF. The CDR3 DNA follows: TGCAGTGCCCTAGCGGCTAGCACAGATACGCAGTATTTT. The chain joins TRBV20-1 to TRBJ2-3; TRBD2 agrees at 7 bases. Germline V gene data show CDR1 as DFQATT and CDR2 as SNEGSKA (reference sequence). The J segment lost 0 bases and the V segment lost 6 bases, leaving 3 bases of the junction unmatched. The CDR3 runs to 13 residues.

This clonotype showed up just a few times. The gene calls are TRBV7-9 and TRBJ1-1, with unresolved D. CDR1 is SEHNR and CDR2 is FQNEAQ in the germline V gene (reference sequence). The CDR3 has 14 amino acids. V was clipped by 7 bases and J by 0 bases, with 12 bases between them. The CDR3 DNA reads TGTGCCAGCACCTTGGGAGGGTTGAACACTGAAGCTTTCTTT. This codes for CASTLGGLNTEAFF.

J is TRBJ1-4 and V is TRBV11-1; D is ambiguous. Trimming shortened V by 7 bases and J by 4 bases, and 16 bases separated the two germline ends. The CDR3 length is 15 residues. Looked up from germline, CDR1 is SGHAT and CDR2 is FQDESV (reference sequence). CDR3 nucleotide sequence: TGTGCCAGCACCTCTTCCATGGGGTATAATGAAAAACTGTTTTTT. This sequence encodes CASTSSMGYNEKLFF. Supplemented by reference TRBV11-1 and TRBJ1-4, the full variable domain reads EAEVAQSPRYKITEKSQAVAFWCDPISGHATLYWYRQILGQGPELLVQFQDESVVDDSQLPKDRFSAERLKGVDSTLKIQPAELGDSAMYLCASTSSMGYNEKLFFGSGTQLSVL.

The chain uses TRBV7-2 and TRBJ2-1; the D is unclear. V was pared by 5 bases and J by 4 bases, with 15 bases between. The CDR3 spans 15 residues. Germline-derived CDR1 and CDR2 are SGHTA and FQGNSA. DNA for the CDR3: TGTGCCAGCAGCACGAATCCGGACGGATACAATGAGCAGTTCTTC. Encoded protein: CASSTNPDGYNEQFF.